This entry lists 9 T cell receptor beta chains sequenced from one sample in a study of radiotherapy plus CTLA-4 blockade in lung cancer. Profiling relied on immunoSEQ multiplex PCR, and the TCRdb table lists in-frame clones only, not all of them. Altogether about 60,000 clones are present, approximately 83% being singletons, with the ten largest covering roughly 4%. The sequencing here drew on peripheral blood, taken from a patient treated with radiotherapy plus ipilimumab. The receptors come from a human donor with non-small cell lung cancer who had a partial response to radiotherapy plus ipilimumab.

The CDR3 reads CASSLSRSSYEQYF. CDR3 in DNA: TGTGCCAGCAGCTTAAGCAGGTCCTCCTACGAGCAGTACTTC. The chain joins TRBV7-2 to TRBJ2-7, with D hard to call. V shed 2 bases and J shed 0 bases, with 8 bases lying between them. The CDR3 length is 14 residues. From germline, CDR1 is SGHTA and CDR2 FQGNSA.

This clone was counted only a few times. This chain joins TRBV7-9 and TRBJ1-4; D not certain. V was shortened by 3 bases and J by 5 bases, with 10 bases between the two germline ends. CDR1 is SEHNR, CDR2 FQNEAQ, per germline (reference sequence). The CDR3 sequence is 14 residues long. The CDR3: CASSLVRRNEKLFF. The CDR3 DNA reads TGTGCCAGCAGCTTGGTACGGAGAAATGAAAAACTGTTTTTT.

The chain uses TRBV7-6 and TRBJ2-5, with a tentative D call TRBD1 (5 bases). Trimming stripped 3 bases from V and 5 bases from J, with 10 bases between. This CDR3 region has 13 residues. Per the germline V gene, CDR1 is SGHVS and CDR2 is FNYEAQ. CDR3 coding DNA: TGTGCCAGCAGCTTGGGGCTGGGGGAGACCCAGTACTTC. Protein: CASSLGLGETQYF. Full variable domain (remainder filled in from reference TRBV7-6 and TRBJ2-5): GAGVSQSPRYKVTKRGQDVALRCDPISGHVSLYWYRQALGQGPEFLTYFNYEAQQDKSGLPNDRFSAERPEGSISTLTIQRTEQRDSAMYRCASSLGLGETQYFGPGTRLLVL.

This clone was counted a few times. This sequence joins TRBV19 and TRBJ1-2; no clear D. Trimming took 7 bases from V and 3 from J, leaving 15 bases between them. Germline CDR1 LNHDA, CDR2 SQIVND (reference sequence). This CDR3 has 14 residues. The DNA for the CDR3 is TGTGCCAGTACCCCACAGCGGGGAGACTATGGCTACACCTTC. Translation gives CASTPQRGDYGYTF.

The chain has TRBV2 and TRBJ2-7; TRBD2 matches 9 bases. Germline-derived CDR1 and CDR2 are SNHLY and FYNNEI. CDR3 length equals 15 residues. The J segment lost 1 base and the V segment lost 5 bases, leaving 6 bases of the junction unmatched. The CDR3 loop reads CASSPGLALSYEQYF. The CDR3 DNA follows: TGTGCCAGCAGTCCCGGACTAGCGCTATCCTACGAGCAGTACTTC.

V and J are TRBV7-2 and TRBJ2-3, with D tentatively TRBD1 (5 bases). The germline V gene encodes CDR1 SGHTA and CDR2 FQGNSA. V was trimmed by 0 bases and J by 1 base, leaving 11 bases between them. CDR3 size: 16 residues. The chain's CDR3 is CASSLARGRGTDTQYF. Here the CDR3 DNA reads TGTGCCAGCAGCTTAGCGCGCGGCAGGGGCACAGATACGCAGTATTTT. Using reference TRBV7-2 and TRBJ2-3 for the parts outside the CDR3, the full variable domain is GAGVSQSPSNKVTEKGKDVELRCDPISGHTALYWYRQSLGQGLEFLIYFQGNSAPDKSGLPSDRFSAERTGGSVSTLTIQRTQQEDSAVYLCASSLARGRGTDTQYFGPGTRLTVL.

The chain uses TRBV5-3 and TRBJ1-2, with TRBD1 matching over 7 bases. TRBV5-3 is an ORF for which the function is uncertain. The V and J ends lost 4 bases and 7 bases, in that order; junction bases with no gene match: 10. This CDR3 region has 14 residues. This CDR3 reads CARSRDRAGGGYTF. The CDR3 DNA reads as TGTGCCAGAAGCCGCGACAGGGCGGGCGGTGGCTACACCTTC.

J is TRBJ1-5 and V is TRBV6-4; possibly TRBD1 for D (6 bases). This CDR3 is 13 amino acids long. With 3 bases removed from V and 5 bases from J, the gap between germline ends came to 8 bases. In germline, CDR1 is MRHNA, CDR2 SNTAGT. The CDR3, as DNA: TGTGCCAGCAGTGAAGGGGGAGATCAGCCCCAGCATTTT. As protein: CASSEGGDQPQHF.

In its sample, this clone was seen a few times. The gene calls are TRBV5-6 and TRBJ2-3; D is ambiguous. Deletions cut 0 bases from V and 6 bases from J, with 5 bases between. Germline lookup yields CDR1 SGHDT and CDR2 YYEEEE. CDR3 size: 12 residues. This chain's CDR3 is CASSLEEDTQYF. CDR3 sequence (DNA): TGTGCCAGCAGCTTGGAGGAGGATACGCAGTATTTT.